These T cell receptor beta chains were read from a single sample in a study of breast tumors, draining lymph nodes, adjacent tissues. MiXCR was run by TCRdb on the multiplex PCR reads, yielding one entry per CDR3 protein. Among fewer than 200,000 distinct CDR3 sequences, roughly a third were seen once, and the ten largest hold 3.8%. Source material: axillary lymph node tissue. Receptor source: a female donor with breast cancer. Some clones in this sample may be carry-over from other donors' samples. Each CDR3 is given with its conserved first and last residue. Fields, in order: clone size, D gene, J gene, V gene, CDR3 DNA, CDR3 protein. D genes are given only for firm matches. A clone size is listed for some rows: how often the clone was seen (once, few, many), or a class if it is expanded.

abundance: NA
d_gene: TRBD1
j_gene: TRBJ2-5
v_gene: TRBV20-1
CDR3nt: TGCAGTGCTTCAACTGGGACAGGGGGTCAAGAGACCCAGTACTTC
CDR3aa: CSASTGTGGQETQYF

abundance: many
d_gene: TRBD1
j_gene: TRBJ1-6
v_gene: TRBV18
CDR3nt: TGTGCCAGCTCAACACAGGGGTCGAATTCACCCCTCCACTTT
CDR3aa: CASSTQGSNSPLHF

abundance: many
d_gene: TRBD1
j_gene: TRBJ2-1
v_gene: TRBV4-1
CDR3nt: TGCGCCAGCTTCTTTCGTTCTGCTGGGTGGGACAGGGGCCGCAATGAGCAGTTCTTC
CDR3aa: CASFFRSAGWDRGRNEQFF

abundance: many
d_gene: NA
j_gene: TRBJ2-2
v_gene: TRBV5-1
CDR3nt: TGCGCCAGCAGCTTGGCCAGCCATCCTACCGGGGAGCTGTTTTTT
CDR3aa: CASSLASHPTGELFF

abundance: many
d_gene: NA
j_gene: TRBJ2-2
v_gene: TRBV3-1
CDR3nt: TGTGCCAGCGGACTCACAGTGAACACCGGGGAGCTGTTTTTT
CDR3aa: CASGLTVNTGELFF

abundance: many
d_gene: NA
j_gene: TRBJ2-1
v_gene: TRBV19
CDR3nt: TGTGCCAGTAATCAGGACGGGCCGGGCGAGCAGTTCTTC
CDR3aa: CASNQDGPGEQFF

abundance: many
d_gene: NA
j_gene: TRBJ2-7
v_gene: TRBV6-2/TRBV6-3
CDR3nt: TGTGCCAGCGCCAGGGAGCGGGCCCCCCCGGGAAACGAGCAGTACTTC
CDR3aa: CASARERAPPGNEQYF

abundance: many
d_gene: NA
j_gene: TRBJ2-3
v_gene: TRBV6-2/TRBV6-3
CDR3nt: TGTGCCAGCAGTTATGTGCCACCTCCAGATACGCAGTATTTT
CDR3aa: CASSYVPPPDTQYF

abundance: many
d_gene: TRBD1
j_gene: TRBJ2-1
v_gene: TRBV5-1
CDR3nt: TGCGCCAGCAGCTTGGCCGGGACAGGGTTCTACAATGAGCAGTTCTTC
CDR3aa: CASSLAGTGFYNEQFF

abundance: many
d_gene: NA
j_gene: TRBJ2-5
v_gene: TRBV28
CDR3nt: TGTGCCAGCAGTTTATCCGAGGGGACCCAGTACTTC
CDR3aa: CASSLSEGTQYF

abundance: NA
d_gene: TRBD1
j_gene: TRBJ1-3
v_gene: TRBV7-2
CDR3nt: TGTGCCAGCAGTCAGGGGGCTACTGGAAACACCATATATTTT
CDR3aa: CASSQGATGNTIYF

abundance: NA
d_gene: TRBD1
j_gene: TRBJ2-7
v_gene: TRBV15
CDR3nt: TGTGCCACCAGCCACGGGACAGGGGGCTACGAGCAGTACTTC
CDR3aa: CATSHGTGGYEQYF

abundance: many
d_gene: TRBD2
j_gene: TRBJ2-4
v_gene: TRBV10-2
CDR3nt: TGCGCCAGCAGTGAATATCGGGGGGACCAAAACCTTCCGTACTTC
CDR3aa: CASSEYRGDQNLPYF

abundance: NA
d_gene: TRBD1
j_gene: TRBJ1-2
v_gene: TRBV20-1
CDR3nt: TGCAGTGCTATACACAGGGGGAGGGGAAATGGCTACACCTTC
CDR3aa: CSAIHRGRGNGYTF

abundance: many
d_gene: TRBD2
j_gene: TRBJ2-7
v_gene: TRBV11-2
CDR3nt: TGTGCCAGCGCGGGGACTAGCGTCCACGAGCAGTACTTC
CDR3aa: CASAGTSVHEQYF

abundance: many
d_gene: NA
j_gene: TRBJ1-1
v_gene: TRBV20-1
CDR3nt: TGCAGTGCACCATCGTGGATGAACACTGAAGCTTTCTTT
CDR3aa: CSAPSWMNTEAFF

abundance: many
d_gene: NA
j_gene: TRBJ2-7
v_gene: TRBV19
CDR3nt: TGTGCCAGTAATCCTGCTAGCGACTCCTACGAGCAGTACTTC
CDR3aa: CASNPASDSYEQYF

abundance: many
d_gene: TRBD2
j_gene: TRBJ2-5
v_gene: TRBV7-3
CDR3nt: TGTGCCAGCAGCTTAACAGGGGGACTAGCCGGAGAGACCCAGTACTTC
CDR3aa: CASSLTGGLAGETQYF

abundance: many
d_gene: NA
j_gene: TRBJ1-2
v_gene: TRBV6-1
CDR3nt: TGTGCCAGCAGTGAGGCAGGGTTATTGTATGGCTACACCTTC
CDR3aa: CASSEAGLLYGYTF

abundance: many
d_gene: NA
j_gene: TRBJ2-3
v_gene: TRBV29-1
CDR3nt: TGCAGCGCATTTTGGGATACGCAGTATTTT
CDR3aa: CSAFWDTQYF

abundance: many
d_gene: NA
j_gene: TRBJ2-3
v_gene: TRBV20-1
CDR3nt: TGCAGTGCTGGGGGGGCTGGGAGCACAGATACGCAGTATTTT
CDR3aa: CSAGGAGSTDTQYF

abundance: few
d_gene: NA
j_gene: TRBJ1-1
v_gene: TRBV6-2/TRBV6-3
CDR3nt: TGTGCCAGCAGTGCCCCAAGACCGGGTCTGGCTGAAGCTTTCTTT
CDR3aa: CASSAPRPGLAEAFF

abundance: many
d_gene: NA
j_gene: TRBJ1-1
v_gene: TRBV20-1
CDR3nt: TGCAGTGCTAGGGAGCCCGGTTTTAACACTGAAGCTTTCTTT
CDR3aa: CSAREPGFNTEAFF

abundance: many
d_gene: NA
j_gene: TRBJ2-6
v_gene: TRBV10-3
CDR3nt: TGTGCCATCAGTGGCACAGGCATTTACTCTGGGGCCAACGTCCTGACTTTC
CDR3aa: CAISGTGIYSGANVLTF

abundance: many
d_gene: NA
j_gene: TRBJ2-5
v_gene: TRBV7-2
CDR3nt: TGTGCCAGCAGCTTACGCGGGGGGAGCCAGGGGGGCGGGAAGACCCAGTACTTC
CDR3aa: CASSLRGGSQGGGKTQYF

abundance: many
d_gene: TRBD2
j_gene: TRBJ2-7
v_gene: TRBV11-1
CDR3nt: TGTGCCAGCAGCTTGGTGTCGAGCGGGGTGTACGAGCAGTACTTC
CDR3aa: CASSLVSSGVYEQYF

abundance: many
d_gene: NA
j_gene: TRBJ1-2
v_gene: TRBV9
CDR3nt: TGTGCCAGCAGCGAGGGGCAGGGAGCAGGCTACACCTTC
CDR3aa: CASSEGQGAGYTF

abundance: many
d_gene: TRBD1
j_gene: TRBJ2-7
v_gene: TRBV7-9
CDR3nt: TGTGCCAGCAGCCAGGGACAGTATTACGGGGAGCAGTACTTC
CDR3aa: CASSQGQYYGEQYF

abundance: many
d_gene: NA
j_gene: TRBJ1-2
v_gene: TRBV5-1
CDR3nt: TGCGCCAGCAGCGGGGTAGAAGGCTACACCTTC
CDR3aa: CASSGVEGYTF

abundance: many
d_gene: TRBD1
j_gene: TRBJ1-2
v_gene: TRBV6-1
CDR3nt: TGTGCCAGCAACCAGACAGGGGATAGTGTCGAGGCTAACTATGGCTACACCTTC
CDR3aa: CASNQTGDSVEANYGYTF

abundance: many
d_gene: TRBD1
j_gene: TRBJ1-2
v_gene: TRBV20-1
CDR3nt: TGCAGTGCTAAAGGACAGGGAAGGGGCTACACCTTC
CDR3aa: CSAKGQGRGYTF

abundance: many
d_gene: NA
j_gene: TRBJ2-3
v_gene: TRBV18
CDR3nt: TGTGCCAGCTCACCACCGGCGTCAGGGTCACTCGATACGCAGTATTTT
CDR3aa: CASSPPASGSLDTQYF

abundance: few
d_gene: TRBD1
j_gene: TRBJ1-5
v_gene: TRBV19
CDR3nt: TGTGCCAGTAGGGTGACAGGGGGGAATCAGCCCCAGCATTTT
CDR3aa: CASRVTGGNQPQHF

abundance: many
d_gene: NA
j_gene: TRBJ2-3
v_gene: TRBV28
CDR3nt: TGTGCCAGCAGTTTATTTAGGCCTGCGAGCACAGATACGCAGTATTTT
CDR3aa: CASSLFRPASTDTQYF

abundance: many
d_gene: NA
j_gene: TRBJ2-7
v_gene: TRBV28
CDR3nt: TGTGCCAGCAGTTTCAGATCGTGGACCGGGCACGAGCAGTACTTC
CDR3aa: CASSFRSWTGHEQYF

abundance: NA
d_gene: TRBD1
j_gene: TRBJ2-7
v_gene: TRBV10-2
CDR3nt: TGCGCCAGCAGGGGGCAGGGACAGGTCTACGAGCAGTACTTC
CDR3aa: CASRGQGQVYEQYF

abundance: NA
d_gene: NA
j_gene: TRBJ1-2
v_gene: TRBV7-9
CDR3nt: TGTGCCAGCAGCTTTCAAGACTTGTTGGGGGCGAACTATGGCTACACCTTC
CDR3aa: CASSFQDLLGANYGYTF

abundance: NA
d_gene: NA
j_gene: TRBJ1-6
v_gene: TRBV18
CDR3nt: TGTGCCAGCTCACCCGAGACAGTCCATAATTCACCCCTCCGCTTT
CDR3aa: CASSPETVHNSPLRF

abundance: many
d_gene: TRBD1
j_gene: TRBJ1-2
v_gene: TRBV12-3/TRBV12-4
CDR3nt: TGTGCCAGCAGTAAAGGACAGGGAGGAGGCTACACCTTC
CDR3aa: CASSKGQGGGYTF

abundance: NA
d_gene: TRBD1
j_gene: TRBJ2-4
v_gene: TRBV5-6
CDR3nt: TGTGCCAGCAGCTTGTTCCGGACAGGGGACATTCAGTACTTC
CDR3aa: CASSLFRTGDIQYF

abundance: many
d_gene: NA
j_gene: TRBJ1-5
v_gene: TRBV3-1
CDR3nt: TGTGCCAGCAGCCAAGCAGGTCAGGGTAGCAATCAGCCCCAGCATTTT
CDR3aa: CASSQAGQGSNQPQHF

abundance: many
d_gene: NA
j_gene: TRBJ2-1
v_gene: TRBV7-3
CDR3nt: TGTGCCAGCAGCCCGTGGGGAACGACCTACAATGAGCAGTTCTTC
CDR3aa: CASSPWGTTYNEQFF

abundance: many
d_gene: TRBD2
j_gene: TRBJ2-3
v_gene: TRBV3-1
CDR3nt: TGTGCCAGCAGCCAAGCCCGGACTAGCTATACGCAGTATTTT
CDR3aa: CASSQARTSYTQYF

abundance: many
d_gene: NA
j_gene: TRBJ2-2
v_gene: TRBV19
CDR3nt: TGTGCCAGTATGGACCCCTACGGGGCGAATTACACCGGGGAGCTGTTTTTT
CDR3aa: CASMDPYGANYTGELFF

abundance: NA
d_gene: TRBD1
j_gene: TRBJ2-7
v_gene: TRBV6-1
CDR3nt: TGTGCCAGCAGTAAAGACAGGGGGGCGTATATGGCCTACGAGCAGTACTTC
CDR3aa: CASSKDRGAYMAYEQYF

abundance: many
d_gene: NA
j_gene: TRBJ1-6
v_gene: TRBV5-4
CDR3nt: TGTGCCAGCAGCTTCGGACAGCTCAATAATTCACCCCTCCACTTT
CDR3aa: CASSFGQLNNSPLHF

abundance: many
d_gene: TRBD2
j_gene: TRBJ2-5
v_gene: TRBV11-2
CDR3nt: TGTGCCAGCAGCTTACTTGGACTAGCATATCGAGAGACCCAGTACTTC
CDR3aa: CASSLLGLAYRETQYF

abundance: few
d_gene: NA
j_gene: TRBJ2-6
v_gene: TRBV12-3/TRBV12-4
CDR3nt: TGTGCCAGCAGTTTTGGGTACTCCATCTCTGGGGCCAACGTCCTGACTTTC
CDR3aa: CASSFGYSISGANVLTF

abundance: many
d_gene: NA
j_gene: TRBJ1-5
v_gene: TRBV19
CDR3nt: TGTGCCTGCAGAGTCTGGGGGAAGGATTCGATCCCCCAGCATTTT
CDR3aa: CACRVWGKDSIPQHF

abundance: NA
d_gene: NA
j_gene: TRBJ1-4
v_gene: TRBV7-2
CDR3nt: TGTGCCAGCAGCTTATCCTTAGCGGGGCATGAACTGTTTTTT
CDR3aa: CASSLSLAGHELFF

abundance: many
d_gene: NA
j_gene: TRBJ1-5
v_gene: TRBV28
CDR3nt: TGTGCCAGCATCGCTGGGACGGGCAATCAGCCCCAGCATTTT
CDR3aa: CASIAGTGNQPQHF

abundance: many
d_gene: NA
j_gene: TRBJ2-5
v_gene: TRBV6-5
CDR3nt: TGTGCCAGCAGGGAGGGGGGAGGTGAGACCCAGTACTTC
CDR3aa: CASREGGGETQYF

abundance: many
d_gene: TRBD2
j_gene: TRBJ2-1
v_gene: TRBV4-3
CDR3nt: TGCGCCAGCAGCCAAGACTGGACTAGCGGATTCTACAATGAGCAGTTCTTC
CDR3aa: CASSQDWTSGFYNEQFF